Listed here are 5 T cell receptor beta chains from one sample, sequenced in a study of T cell clonality in common variable immunodeficiency. The repertoire was sequenced with immunoSEQ multiplex PCR; TCRdb's copy has only in-frame clones and lacks some. This repertoire holds roughly 60,000 clones, and none appear only once. The sequenced sample consisted of peripheral blood mononuclear cells. These receptors were collected from a person aged 18 to 70 in good health.

This clone appeared many times. The read ends 3 residues before the CDR3 terminus; that terminus is restored from the germline J gene. This sequence joins TRBV30 and TRBJ2-1, with 13 positions matching TRBD2. From germline, CDR1 is GTSNPN and CDR2 SVGIG (reference sequence). The CDR3 is 15 residues long. Trimming took 0 bases from V and 8 from J; bases not matched to a gene: 4. The CDR3 here is CAWSVLAGGLHEQFF. CDR3 DNA, as far as it was read: TGTGCCTGGAGTGTACTAGCGGGAGGGCTCCATGAG. Looking up the rest from reference TRBV30 and TRBJ2-1 gives the full variable domain: SQTIHQWPATLVQPVGSPLSLECTVEGTSNPNLYWYRQAAGRGLQLLFYSVGIGQISSEVPQNLSASRPQDRQFILSSKKLLLSDSGFYLCAWSVLAGGLHEQFFGPGTRLTVL.

This clone was recorded at least ten times. The CDR3 extends 3 residues past the end of the read, so its final part is completed from the germline J gene. The rearrangement links TRBV19 to TRBJ2-3; the D gene is possibly TRBD1 (5 bases). Trimming removed 7 bases from V and 7 bases from J, with 15 bases in between. Germline V gene lookup returns CDR1 LNHDA and CDR2 SQIVND (reference sequence). This CDR3 is built from 13 residues. The CDR3 bases that were read are TGTGCCAGTACCGCAAATAGGGGTAATACG. Encoded protein: CASTANRGNT. The entire CDR3 protein is CASTANRGNTQYF.

The table lists this clone with many counts. CDR3 bases read: TGTGCCAGTAGTATAGGGACTTTGGGAGAGACC. This gives the protein CASSIGTLGET. The entire CDR3 sequence reads CASSIGTLGETQYF. The V call is TRBV19, the J call TRBJ2-5, with D maybe TRBD2 (5 bases). The read ends 3 residues before the CDR3 terminus; that terminus is restored from the germline J gene. The length of the CDR3 is 14 residues. Trimming left V 1 base short and J 4 bases short, with 10 bases between. Germline V lookup: CDR1 LNHDA, CDR2 SQIVND (reference sequence).

Many counts were recorded for this clone. Coverage ceases 3 residues before the CDR3 finishes, and the germline J gene fills in the end. V gene TRBV14 combines with J gene TRBJ1-1; D might be TRBD1 (5 bases). Germline CDR1 is SGHDN and CDR2 is FVKESK. The CDR3 length is 16 residues. The V end lost 2 bases, the J end lost 3 bases, and 16 bases lay between the germline ends. The DNA read from the CDR3 is TGTGCCAGCAGCCAACCACAAACAGGTGTGGACACTGAA. It encodes CASSQPQTGVDTE. The CDR3, in full, reads CASSQPQTGVDTEAFF. Drawing the rest from reference TRBV14 and TRBJ1-1, the complete variable domain is EAGVTQFPSHSVIEKGQTVTLRCDPISGHDNLYWYRRVMGKEIKFLLHFVKESKQDESGMPNNRFLAERTGGTYSTLKVQPAELEDSGVYFCASSQPQTGVDTEAFFGQGTRLTVV.

This clone was counted many times. The read halts 3 residues ahead of the CDR3 end, with the missing end drawn from the germline J gene. The V and J genes are TRBV7-6 and TRBJ2-7, with 10 bases aligning to TRBD1. The germline gives CDR1 SGHVS, CDR2 FNYEAQ. The V gene end was trimmed by 5 bases and the J gene end by 6 bases; junction bases not matched to a gene: 13. The CDR3 is 16 amino acids. The CDR3 DNA, read in part, is TGTGCCAGCAGCCATGGCCTACTCGGGACAGGGGTCGAG. It is translated as CASSHGLLGTGVE. The entire CDR3 reads CASSHGLLGTGVEQYF.